This TCR beta chain was retrieved from a study of CD8 T cells in ankylosing spondylitis. General observations from the study: One TCR beta motif, made up of roughly eight highly homologous variants, appeared characteristic of ankylosing spondylitis blood. Significant enrichment of disease-linked clones was reportedly seen in matched ankylosing spondylitis synovial fluid. As for the disease-linked clones, they showed a CD8+ phenotype and occurred at relatively low frequencies in peripheral blood.

The TCR beta libraries were generated through quantitative 5'-RACE incorporating molecular barcodes. TCRdb ran MiXCR on the 5' RACE reads and lists one entry per CDR3 protein. The sample lists under 150,000 distinct CDR3 sequences, about an eighth occurring once. This CDR3 region has 16 residues. V was pared by 4 bases and J by 5 bases, with 9 bases of the junction left unmatched. From germline, CDR1 is ENHRY and CDR2 SYGVKD. This clonotype was seen at least ten times. No antigen is known for it. The chain joins TRBV10-3 to TRBJ2-3, with TRBD2 identical over 10 bases. Input material: blood, either unsorted or a sorted T cell fraction (not recorded which). The sequence was collected from a female donor with ankylosing spondylitis or in good health (not recorded which). In DNA form, the CDR3 reads TGTGCCATCAGTGGCCGTCCCGGGACTAGCGTAGATACGCAGTATTTT. Its translation is CAISGRPGTSVDTQYF.